The next 27 T cell receptor beta chains were all read from a single sample in a study of T cells after yellow fever vaccination. TCRdb itself ran the 5' RACE reads through MiXCR, one entry per CDR3 protein. The sample yields nearly 550,000 distinct CDR3 sequences, over 15% seen once. The starting material was PBMCs, obtained 15 days after the yellow fever booster vaccination. These receptors came from a man aged 30 to 45 who received the YFV17D yellow fever vaccine.

The table lists this clonotype with a few counts. DNA for the CDR3: TGCAGCGTGGGGACCGGGGCCTCCCTGGGCTACACCTTC. It yields the protein CSVGTGASLGYTF. The V gene is TRBV29-1, the J gene TRBJ1-2; maybe TRBD1 (5 bases). This CDR3 has 13 residues. V was pared by 6 bases and J by 8 bases, with 19 bases between. Germline CDR1 is SQVTM and CDR2 is ANQGSEA.

J is TRBJ1-1 and V is TRBV29-1, with 7 bases matching TRBD1. CDR3 length equals 15 residues. V gave up 4 bases and J gave up 0 bases; unmatched junction bases: 8. The germline V gene encodes CDR1 SQVTM and CDR2 ANQGSEA. CDR3 sequence (DNA): TGCAGCGTTGTGGCTTTAGGGGGCATGAACACTGAAGCTTTCTTT. This sequence encodes CSVVALGGMNTEAFF.

The genes are TRBV5-8 and TRBJ2-7; a weak D match, TRBD2 (5 bases). This CDR3 has 15 amino acids. Between the trimmed V and J ends, which lost 0 bases and 5 bases, there was a span of 15 bases. Germline V gives CDR1 SGHTS, CDR2 YDEGEE. The DNA of the CDR3 is TGTGCCAGCAGCTTGGTTTCCTATTACGGGAACGAGCAGTACTTC. It specifies CASSLVSYYGNEQYF.

J is TRBJ2-1 and V is TRBV12-3 or TRBV12-4; 9 nucleotides line up with TRBD2. Germline trimming cut 4 bases from V and 3 bases from J; bases unmatched to any gene: 7. This CDR3 has 16 amino acids. The CDR3 region is CASSSSSGISYNEQFF. The DNA for the CDR3 is TGTGCCAGCAGTTCCTCTAGCGGGATCAGCTACAATGAGCAGTTCTTC.

This clonotype was seen more than once but under ten times. This rearrangement joins TRBV12-3 or TRBV12-4 to TRBJ1-1, with D possibly matching TRBD1 (6 bases). V was cut by 7 bases and J by 5 bases, with 14 bases left in between. The CDR3 loop spans 13 amino acids. The CDR3 bases are TGTGCCAGCAACAGACAGGTCGAGACTGAAGCTTTCTTT. Its translation: CASNRQVETEAFF.

This clonotype occurred many times. The chain couples TRBV6-2 or TRBV6-3 to TRBJ2-1; 13 nucleotides align to TRBD2. This CDR3 contains 18 residues. V lost 6 bases, J lost 6 bases, and 14 bases stayed unmatched. Germline CDR1 and CDR2: MNHEY and SVGEGT. The CDR3 nucleotides are TGTGCCAGCAGCCAGAGGACTAGCGGGAGTATAATAGGCAATGAGCAGTTCTTC. This codes for CASSQRTSGSIIGNEQFF.

The CDR3 sequence is CATQTGDLQETQYF. The DNA of the CDR3 is TGTGCCACCCAGACAGGGGACCTACAAGAGACCCAGTACTTC. The gene calls are TRBV28 and TRBJ2-5; 8 bases fit TRBD1. Trimming took 10 bases from V and 2 from J; bases not matched to a gene: 9. CDR1 is MDHEN and CDR2 is SYDVKM in the germline V gene. The CDR3 sequence is 14 residues long.

The table lists this clonotype with a few counts. This chain joins TRBV29-1 and TRBJ2-3, with D perhaps TRBD2 (6 bases). Trimming stripped 4 bases from V and 5 bases from J, with 16 bases between. CDR1 and CDR2 (germline): SQVTM, ANQGSEA. The CDR3 totals 14 residues. The CDR3: CSVAFSLEGDTQYF. The CDR3 bases are TGCAGCGTTGCTTTTAGCCTGGAGGGAGATACGCAGTATTTT.

The V call is TRBV5-1, the J call TRBJ2-7; 11 nucleotides line up with TRBD2. The CDR3 runs 16 residues. CDR1 is SGHRS and CDR2 is YFSETQ in the germline V gene. With V trimmed by 4 bases and J by 2 bases, 8 bases remained unmatched. The CDR3 loop reads CASSPDGTSGTYEQYF. As DNA, the CDR3 is TGCGCCAGCAGCCCAGACGGGACTAGCGGAACCTACGAGCAGTACTTC.

This clonotype was counted a few times. This chain joins TRBV7-2 and TRBJ2-7, with 8 bases lining up with TRBD2. The germline V gene has CDR1 SGHTA and CDR2 FQGNSA. CDR3 length: 14 amino acids. The trim removed 2 bases at V and 6 bases at J, leaving 6 bases unmatched. The CDR3 DNA reads as TGTGCCAGCAGCTTACGAGCGGGAGACTCCGAGCAGTACTTC. Translation gives CASSLRAGDSEQYF.

In its sample, this clonotype was seen a few times. The chain is built from TRBV20-1 and TRBJ2-7; no clear D gene. Looked up from germline, CDR1 is DFQATT and CDR2 is SNEGSKA (reference sequence). Trimming took off 4 bases at V and 6 bases at J, with 16 bases between the two ends. The CDR3 extends over 13 amino acids. CDR3 DNA: TGCAGTGCTAATGGGCAGGCTAATAGCGAGCAGTACTTC. Translating it yields CSANGQANSEQYF.

The chain couples TRBV20-1 to TRBJ2-5; D remains ambiguous. Germline CDR1 reads DFQATT; CDR2 reads SNEGSKA (reference sequence). CDR3 size: 11 residues. V was pared by 4 bases and J by 4 bases, with 7 bases between. The CDR3 loop reads CSATHLETQYF. For the CDR3, the DNA is TGCAGTGCTACCCATCTAGAGACCCAGTACTTC.

This clonotype came up a few times. This sequence joins TRBV3-1 and TRBJ2-1; 9 nucleotides line up with TRBD2. Germline lookup yields CDR1 LGHDT and CDR2 YNNKEL (reference sequence). The V segment lost 2 bases and the J segment 3 bases; nucleotides outside the gene matches: 2. The CDR3 is 15 residues long. In DNA, the CDR3 is TGTGCCAGCAGCCAAACTAGCGGGTTCTACAATGAGCAGTTCTTC. Residues: CASSQTSGFYNEQFF.

This clonotype was picked up a small number of times. The genes are TRBV5-6 and TRBJ2-3, with D tentatively TRBD2 (6 bases). Germline loops: CDR1 SGHDT, CDR2 YYEEEE. Between the trimmed V and J ends, which lost 5 bases and 4 bases, there was a span of 17 bases. This CDR3 contains 15 residues. The CDR3 DNA reads as TGTGCCAGCAGTTTCGGGAGAAATACCGCAGATACGCAGTATTTT. Translating gives CASSFGRNTADTQYF.

The CDR3 is CASSFNSGANLAYNEQFF. The CDR3 nucleotides are TGTGCCAGCAGCTTCAACAGCGGGGCCAATCTTGCGTACAATGAGCAGTTCTTC. The chain joins TRBV5-6 to TRBJ2-1; 7 bases are shared with TRBD2. J was trimmed by 4 bases and V by 2 bases; bases with no gene match: 15. Germline CDR1 and CDR2: SGHDT and YYEEEE. CDR3 size: 18 residues.

This chain uses TRBV29-1 with TRBJ1-2; 10 bases map to TRBD1. Germline loops: CDR1 SQVTM, CDR2 ANQGSEA. The CDR3 is made up of 13 amino acids. The junction had 7 bases not matched to a gene; V was cut back by 6 bases and J by 6 bases. CDR3 coding DNA: TGCAGCGTCGATGACAGGGGGCGGGATGGCTACACCTTC. Translating gives CSVDDRGRDGYTF. The entire variable domain, with the rest obtained from reference TRBV29-1 and TRBJ1-2, is as follows: SAVISQKPSRDICQRGTSLTIQCQVDSQVTMMFWYRQQPGQSLTLIATANQGSEATYESGFVIDKFPISRPNLTFSTLTVSNMSPEDSSIYLCSVDDRGRDGYTFGSGTRLTVV.

The chain has TRBV7-9 and TRBJ2-7; 10 nucleotides match TRBD1. The trim removed 5 bases at V and 3 bases at J, leaving 4 bases unmatched. The CDR3 sequence is 14 residues long. CDR1 SEHNR and CDR2 FQNEAQ come from the germline V gene (reference sequence). The CDR3 reads CASSKGDRGYEQYF. The CDR3 DNA sequence: TGTGCCAGCAGCAAGGGGGACAGGGGCTACGAGCAGTACTTC.

This clonotype has just a few counts. The chain combines TRBV7-2 with TRBJ2-7; the D gene is possibly TRBD2 (7 bases). Germline values: CDR1 SGHTA, CDR2 FQGNSA. The CDR3 has 17 residues. Between the trimmed V and J ends, which lost 2 bases and 3 bases, there was a span of 20 bases. As DNA, the CDR3 is TGTGCCAGCAGCTTAAGGGAGGGGGGAGGAAATGTCTACGAGCAGTACTTC. The encoded protein is CASSLREGGGNVYEQYF.

This clonotype was detected a few times. The chain employs TRBV7-2 and TRBJ2-1; D is uncertain. The length of the CDR3 is 15 residues. The germline gives CDR1 SGHTA, CDR2 FQGNSA. The V end lost 0 bases, the J end lost 2 bases, and 8 bases lay between the germline ends. In DNA, the CDR3 is TGTGCCAGCAGCTTAGCGGCCAGCCCCTACAATGAGCAGTTCTTC. Encoded protein: CASSLAASPYNEQFF.

The chain is built from TRBV11-2 and TRBJ2-5, with 8 nucleotides matching TRBD2. This CDR3 has 18 residues. V dropped 4 bases and J dropped 1; count of bases not matched to a gene: 14. CDR1 SGHAT and CDR2 FQNNGV come from the germline V gene. Here the CDR3 reads CASSSHLSGILTQETQYF. CDR3 coding DNA: TGTGCCAGCAGCTCACATCTTAGCGGGATCCTTACCCAAGAGACCCAGTACTTC.

This clonotype has a handful of counts. This chain uses TRBV12-3 or TRBV12-4 with TRBJ1-1; maybe TRBD1 (6 bases). This CDR3 region has 11 residues. V was cut by 6 bases and J by 5 bases, with 7 bases left in between. Here the CDR3 DNA reads TGTGCCAGCAGAGACAGGACTGAAGCTTTCTTT. It is translated as CASRDRTEAFF.

V is TRBV20-1 and J is TRBJ2-5; D perhaps matches TRBD2 (6 bases). The CDR3 extends over 15 amino acids. V lost 1 base and J 4 bases, leaving 16 bases between the germline ends. Germline CDR1 DFQATT, CDR2 SNEGSKA (reference sequence). CDR3 nucleotides: TGCAGTGCTAGAGTAAGCGGGCGCCACGCAGAGACCCAGTACTTC. Translated, it gives CSARVSGRHAETQYF.

This clonotype has just a few counts. The V gene is TRBV20-1, the J gene TRBJ2-1; no firm D call. Germline-derived CDR1 and CDR2 are DFQATT and SNEGSKA (reference sequence). This CDR3 has 14 amino acids. The germline V and J ends were trimmed by 3 bases and 1 base, with 10 bases remaining between them. The DNA of the CDR3 is TGCAGTGCTAGGTCTACACCATCCTACAATGAGCAGTTCTTC. Protein: CSARSTPSYNEQFF.

V is TRBV2 and J is TRBJ2-1; tentative D call: TRBD1 (6 bases). This CDR3 region has 17 residues. V lost 6 bases and J lost 8, with 26 bases in between. CDR1 is SNHLY and CDR2 is FYNNEI in the germline V gene. The DNA for the CDR3 is TGTGCCAGCAGGCCGAAGGGGGATTTTGGGCTATCCCATGAGCAGTTCTTC. Encoded protein: CASRPKGDFGLSHEQFF.

The chain joins TRBV6-1 to TRBJ2-3; 7 nucleotides align to TRBD1. V gave up 4 bases and J gave up 4 bases; unmatched junction bases: 2. Germline lookup yields CDR1 MNHNS and CDR2 SASEGT. CDR3 length: 13 amino acids. The DNA of the CDR3 is TGTGCCAGCAGTGTCACAGGGGCAGATACGCAGTATTTT. It is translated as CASSVTGADTQYF.

The rearrangement uses TRBV18 and TRBJ1-5, with D possibly matching TRBD1 (5 bases). V shed 3 bases and J shed 3 bases, with 9 bases lying between them. In germline, CDR1 is KGHSH, CDR2 LQKENI. The CDR3 is made up of 14 amino acids. The CDR3, as DNA: TGTGCCAGCTCACCGGTAGGGGCCAATCAGCCCCAGCATTTT. Translating it yields CASSPVGANQPQHF.

This clonotype was seen only a few times. The CDR3 DNA reads as TGCGCCAGCAGCTTGGAGCTATCCAAAACTCATGGCGAGCAGTACTTC. Its protein is CASSLELSKTHGEQYF. The chain employs TRBV5-1 and TRBJ2-7; D is undetermined. CDR3 length: 16 amino acids. The V gene's germline CDR1 is SGHRS and CDR2 YFSETQ. Trimming shortened V by 0 bases and J by 6 bases, and 19 bases separated the two germline ends.